A selection of T cell receptor beta chains follows, all from one sample in a study of OX40 agonist ivuxolimab in advanced cancers. Assay: immunoSEQ multiplex PCR; the TCRdb copy retains only in-frame clones and omits some. The data hold 60,000 to 70,000 clones, with 75% to 90% observed a single time. The sequences come from CD4+ or CD8+ T cells sorted from blood, collected in a trial of the OX40 agonist ivuxolimab. The receptors derive from an adult with an advanced solid tumor such as melanoma, head and neck, liver or kidney cancer. CDR3s include the opening cysteine and the closing phenylalanine or tryptophan. The D gene is left open where the match is weak. Some rows mark clone size as missing; the rest say once, few, many or name a class of expanded clone.

size,V,J,D,CDR3,DNA
once,TRBV7-7,TRBJ2-5,.,CASSPQGALQETQYF,TGTGCCAGCAGCCCCCAAGGGGCACTCCAAGAGACCCAGTACTTC
once,TRBV7-9,TRBJ2-7,.,CASSLDGKVEQYF,TGTGCCAGCAGCTTAGACGGAAAGGTAGAGCAGTACTTC
.,TRBV6-5,TRBJ2-7,.,CASSDRDSRGYEQYF,TGTGCCAGCAGCGACAGGGACAGCCGGGGGTACGAGCAGTACTTC
.,TRBV29-1,TRBJ2-5,.,CSSGDQETQYF,TGCAGCAGTGGGGACCAAGAGACCCAGTACTTC
.,TRBV5-1,TRBJ1-1,.,CASTQGNTEAFF,TGCGCCAGCACGCAGGGGAACACTGAAGCTTTCTTT
.,TRBV19,TRBJ2-7,TRBD1,CASSKAGTGGYEQYF,TGTGCCAGTAGCAAGGCGGGGACAGGGGGCTACGAGCAGTACTTC
.,TRBV28,TRBJ1-5,.,CASSLSLQPQHF,TGTGCCAGCAGTTTATCTCTTCAGCCCCAGCATTTT
.,TRBV5-1,TRBJ1-2,TRBD1,CASSLDRTGNGYTF,TGCGCCAGCAGCTTGGATCGGACAGGGAATGGCTACACCTTC
.,TRBV13,TRBJ1-3,.,CASSLGTYYGNTIYF,TGTGCCAGCAGCTTAGGGACATATTACGGAAACACCATATATTTT
.,TRBV28,TRBJ2-7,.,CASSSPSGTLSYEQYF,TGTGCCAGCAGTTCCCCCTCCGGGACACTCTCCTACGAGCAGTACTTC
.,TRBV9,TRBJ2-6,.,CASSSGPTSGANVLTF,TGTGCCAGCAGCTCAGGACCGACCTCTGGGGCCAACGTCCTGACTTTC
.,TRBV28,TRBJ2-1,.,CASTIDPHTGSIPYNEQFF,TGTGCCAGCACCATTGACCCCCATACCGGGTCAATACCCTACAATGAGCAGTTCTTC
.,TRBV4-2,TRBJ2-2,.,CASSQGDSGELFF,TGTGCCAGCAGCCAAGGGGACTCCGGGGAGCTGTTTTTT
few,TRBV4-1,TRBJ1-2,.,CASSQAGVGGYTF,TGCGCCAGCAGCCAAGCAGGGGTAGGAGGCTACACCTTC
.,TRBV2,TRBJ2-2,.,CASRQTETGELFF,TGTGCCAGCAGACAAACAGAGACCGGGGAGCTGTTTTTT
.,TRBV7-9,TRBJ2-5,.,CASKSTGDRTQYF,TGTGCCAGCAAGTCAACGGGGGATCGGACCCAGTACTTC
.,TRBV11-1,TRBJ2-1,TRBD2,CASSPTYGLAGRNNEQFF,TGTGCCAGCAGCCCGACCTACGGACTAGCGGGGAGGAACAATGAGCAGTTCTTC
.,TRBV14,TRBJ1-1,.,CASSQSRGTEAFF,TGTGCCAGCAGCCAGAGTCGGGGTACTGAAGCTTTCTTT
.,TRBV18,TRBJ1-5,TRBD1,CASSARQGSNQPQHF,TGTGCCAGCTCAGCTAGACAGGGATCGAATCAGCCCCAGCATTTT
once,TRBV9,TRBJ1-6,TRBD1,CASSRDRGYSPLHF,TGTGCCAGCAGCCGGGACAGGGGGTATTCACCCCTCCACTTT
few,TRBV9,TRBJ1-6,TRBD1,CASSPRGGNSPLHF,TGTGCCAGCAGCCCCAGGGGGGGCAATTCACCCCTCCACTTT
.,TRBV2,TRBJ2-7,TRBD1,CATRQGAEEQYF,TGTGCCACCCGACAGGGGGCTGAGGAGCAGTACTTC
few,TRBV28,TRBJ1-5,TRBD1,CASSRDRGSNQPQHF,TGTGCCAGCAGCAGGGACAGGGGAAGCAATCAGCCCCAGCATTTT
.,TRBV14,TRBJ2-5,.,CASSRGQRETQYF,TGTGCCAGCAGCCGTGGACAGAGAGAGACCCAGTACTTC
.,TRBV27,TRBJ1-3,.,CASSWGFGNTIYF,TGTGCCAGCAGTTGGGGGTTTGGAAACACCATATATTTT
.,TRBV27,TRBJ2-7,.,CASARTEGFEQYF,TGTGCCAGCGCCAGGACGGAGGGGTTTGAGCAGTACTTC
.,TRBV29-1,TRBJ1-5,TRBD1,CSVSGTGPNQPQHF,TGCAGCGTTTCCGGGACAGGGCCGAATCAGCCCCAGCATTTT
.,TRBV15,TRBJ1-3,.,CATSRSGEAGNTIYF,TGTGCCACCAGTCGGTCAGGGGAAGCGGGAAACACCATATATTTT
.,TRBV27,TRBJ1-5,TRBD1,CASSYRGDQPQHF,TGTGCCAGCAGTTACAGGGGGGATCAGCCCCAGCATTTT
once,TRBV2,TRBJ2-7,TRBD1,CASSDGGQGIEQYF,TGTGCCAGCAGTGATGGGGGACAGGGGATCGAGCAGTACTTC
.,TRBV6-5,TRBJ2-5,.,CASSVQGRSQETQYF,TGTGCCAGCAGTGTACAAGGACGCAGCCAAGAGACCCAGTACTTC
.,TRBV5-5,TRBJ2-7,.,CASSFLATYYEQYF,TGTGCCAGCAGCTTTCTAGCGACTTACTACGAGCAGTACTTC
.,TRBV7-9,TRBJ1-5,TRBD1,CASSTGGTQPQHF,TGTGCCAGCAGCACAGGGGGGACTCAGCCCCAGCATTTT
.,TRBV11-3,TRBJ2-1,TRBD2,CASSPIAGEAQFNEQFF,TGTGCCAGCAGCCCCATAGCGGGAGAGGCCCAATTCAATGAGCAGTTCTTC
few,TRBV4-1,TRBJ1-5,TRBD1,CASSRGRDSSNQPQHF,TGCGCCAGCAGCCGAGGTCGGGACAGTTCCAATCAGCCCCAGCATTTT
.,TRBV14,TRBJ1-1,.,CASSQDLGQLNTEAFF,TGTGCCAGCAGCCAAGATTTGGGCCAGCTTAACACTGAAGCTTTCTTT
few,TRBV19,TRBJ1-2,.,CASSSLTGMGYGYTF,TGTGCCAGTAGTTCCCTTACAGGGATGGGATATGGCTACACCTTC
.,TRBV28,TRBJ1-6,.,CASTPYQQSSYNSPLHF,TGTGCCAGCACCCCATACCAGCAGAGCTCCTATAATTCACCCCTCCACTTT
.,TRBV6-6,TRBJ1-2,.,CASRLQGQGSGYTF,TGTGCCAGCAGACTACAGGGCCAAGGTTCTGGCTACACCTTC
.,TRBV5-1,TRBJ2-2,TRBD2,CASSLRSSGLAGTGELFF,TGCGCCAGCAGCTTGCGGTCTTCGGGACTAGCGGGGACCGGGGAGCTGTTTTTT
.,TRBV27,TRBJ1-6,.,CASSLAAGGTQLLHF,TGTGCCAGCAGTTTAGCCGCGGGGGGAACACAGTTACTCCACTTT
.,TRBV27,TRBJ2-1,.,CASSPIAGVNLGQFF,TGTGCCAGCAGTCCTATAGCCGGGGTCAACCTAGGGCAGTTCTTC
.,TRBV10-3,TRBJ1-4,.,CAISESVDEKLFF,TGTGCCATCAGTGAGTCGGTGGATGAAAAACTGTTTTTT
.,TRBV28,TRBJ1-5,.,CATGQSNQPQHF,TGTGCCACTGGACAGAGCAATCAGCCCCAGCATTTT
.,TRBV15,TRBJ2-7,.,CATSKRTESSYEQYF,TGTGCCACCAGCAAAAGGACGGAAAGCTCCTACGAGCAGTACTTC
.,TRBV5-1,TRBJ2-3,TRBD2,CASAGGLAGSITDTQYF,TGCGCCAGCGCTGGTGGGCTAGCGGGCAGTATCACAGATACGCAGTATTTT
once,TRBV7-9,TRBJ2-1,TRBD1,CASNRDSSYNEQFF,TGTGCCAGCAACCGGGACAGCTCCTACAATGAGCAGTTCTTC
.,TRBV7-8,TRBJ2-1,TRBD2,CASSFSGSEQFF,TGTGCCAGCAGTTTTAGCGGGAGCGAGCAGTTCTTC
.,TRBV11-2,TRBJ1-1,.,CASSSGQFEAFF,TGTGCCAGCAGCTCGGGACAATTTGAAGCTTTCTTT
once,TRBV18,TRBJ2-2,TRBD2,CASSAGTTNTGELFF,TGTGCCAGCTCAGCCGGGACTACGAACACCGGGGAGCTGTTTTTT
.,TRBV28,TRBJ2-7,TRBD2,CASSLSAGGPYEQYF,TGTGCCAGCAGTCTCTCTGCGGGGGGGCCCTACGAGCAGTACTTC
.,TRBV7-6,TRBJ1-4,TRBD1,CASSQGQGNEKLFF,TGTGCCAGCAGCCAGGGACAGGGGAATGAAAAACTGTTTTTT
.,TRBV9,TRBJ2-1,.,CASSVNRVHEQFF,TGTGCCAGCAGCGTAAACAGGGTCCATGAGCAGTTCTTC
.,TRBV11-2,TRBJ2-6,.,CASSAGQPISGANVLTF,TGTGCCAGCAGCGCGGGACAACCCATCTCTGGGGCCAACGTCCTGACTTTC
.,TRBV28,TRBJ2-7,.,CASSFKGISYEQYF,TGTGCCAGCAGTTTTAAAGGAATCTCCTACGAGCAGTACTTC
.,TRBV14,TRBJ2-6,.,CASSQGSGANVLTF,TGTGCCAGCAGCCAAGGCTCTGGGGCCAACGTCCTGACTTTC
.,TRBV5-1,TRBJ1-1,.,CASSHGTPNTEAFF,TGCGCCAGCAGCCACGGGACACCGAACACTGAAGCTTTCTTT
.,TRBV6-5,TRBJ1-1,.,CASSYDSRGALEAFF,TGTGCCAGCAGTTACGATTCCCGGGGGGCCCTTGAAGCTTTCTTT
.,TRBV19,TRBJ1-5,.,CASSIRNQPQHF,TGTGCCAGTAGTATTCGCAATCAGCCCCAGCATTTT